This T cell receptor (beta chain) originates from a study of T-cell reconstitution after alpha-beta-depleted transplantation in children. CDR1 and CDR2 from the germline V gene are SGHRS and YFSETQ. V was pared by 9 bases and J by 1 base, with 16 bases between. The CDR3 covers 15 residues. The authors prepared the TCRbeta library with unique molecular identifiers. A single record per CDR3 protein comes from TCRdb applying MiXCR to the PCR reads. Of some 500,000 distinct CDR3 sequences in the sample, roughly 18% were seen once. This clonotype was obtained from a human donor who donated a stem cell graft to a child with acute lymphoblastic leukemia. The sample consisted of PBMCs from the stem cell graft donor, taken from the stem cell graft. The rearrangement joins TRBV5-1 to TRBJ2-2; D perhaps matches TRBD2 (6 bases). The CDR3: CAISGPAGNTGELFF. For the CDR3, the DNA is TGCGCCATCTCGGGGCCAGCGGGGAACACCGGGGAGCTGTTTTTT. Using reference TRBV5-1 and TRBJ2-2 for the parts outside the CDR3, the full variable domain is KAGVTQTPRYLIKTRGQQVTLSCSPISGHRSVSWYQQTPGQGLQFLFEYFSETQRNKGNFPGRFSGRQFSNSRSEMNVSTLELGDSALYLCAISGPAGNTGELFFGEGSRLTVL.